This T cell receptor (beta chain) was profiled in a study of monozygotic twins with cystic fibrosis. Repertoires were generated with immunoSEQ multiplex PCR, while TCRdb's copy carries only in-frame clones and drops some. The sample shows around 15,000 clones, around 89% of them seen only once. Remarks on this clone: Its antigen is not identified.

Whole-study results and caveats: Age, concordance and disease severity did not associate with shared CDR3 numbers. Clonality was generally low (median approximately 0.0088), higher in the most severe patients. V usage most resembled the co-twin in 13 of 16 pairs.

The CDR3 spans 16 residues. Deletions cut 2 bases from V and 7 bases from J, with 15 bases between. The germline CDR1 and CDR2 sequences are MNHEY and SVGAGI. This rearrangement joins TRBV6-5 to TRBJ1-6; possible D gene TRBD1, 6 bases. Sequencing input: blood. The sequence derives from a boy aged 10-17 years with cystic fibrosis. In DNA form, the CDR3 reads TGTGCCAGCAGTTACAGCGCGCGCAGGGGAAATTCACCCCTCCACTTT. Protein sequence: CASSYSARRGNSPLHF.